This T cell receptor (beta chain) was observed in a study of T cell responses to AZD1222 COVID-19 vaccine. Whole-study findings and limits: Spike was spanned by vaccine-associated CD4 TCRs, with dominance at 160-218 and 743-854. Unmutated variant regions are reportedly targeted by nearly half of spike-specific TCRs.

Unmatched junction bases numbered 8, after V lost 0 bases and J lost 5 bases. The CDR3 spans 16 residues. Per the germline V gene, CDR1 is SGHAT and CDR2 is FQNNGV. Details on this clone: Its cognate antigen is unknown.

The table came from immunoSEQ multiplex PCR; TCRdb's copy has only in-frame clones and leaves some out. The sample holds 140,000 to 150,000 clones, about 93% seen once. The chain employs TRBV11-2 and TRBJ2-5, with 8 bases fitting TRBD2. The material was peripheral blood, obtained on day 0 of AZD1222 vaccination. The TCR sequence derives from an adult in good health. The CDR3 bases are TGTGCCAGCAGCTTAGAGGTAGCGGGGCCTGGGGAGACCCAGTACTTC. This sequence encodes CASSLEVAGPGETQYF.